The sequence of this TCR beta chain was determined in a study of beta chain features in type 1 diabetes. Looking at the study overall: Sorted cells from all samples, numbering 107,917,701, were examined.

Whole-study findings and limits: Type 1 diabetes patients had moderately but significantly shorter TCRB CDR3s in all four CD4+ subsets. When VDJ junctions were examined, type 1 diabetes patients showed fewer insertions and more deletions.

Investigators reverse transcribed all isolated RNA, so they sequenced expressed TCRB transcripts. Sequencing used immunoSEQ multiplex PCR; TCRdb keeps in-frame clones, though not all of them. The table shows approximately 160,000 clones, with 9% to 12% occurring only once. The V segment lost 6 bases and the J segment 4 bases; nucleotides outside the gene matches: 11. Germline CDR1 reads MNHEY; CDR2 reads SMNVEV (reference sequence). This CDR3 has 15 residues. It was via CD45RO/CCR7/CD25/CD127/CD95/CD27 that CD4+ naive, central memory, regulatory and stem cell-like memory cells were sorted. In the case of this clone: Its antigen is as yet unknown.

The sequence derives from a man younger than 45 with type 1 diabetes. Sequenced input: central memory CD4+ T cells from blood. The gene calls are TRBV27 and TRBJ2-7, with 8 nucleotides matching TRBD2. The DNA of the CDR3 is TGTGCCAGCAGCCGGAGCGGGAGACCAGGGTACGAGCAGTACTTC. Its translation is CASSRSGRPGYEQYF.